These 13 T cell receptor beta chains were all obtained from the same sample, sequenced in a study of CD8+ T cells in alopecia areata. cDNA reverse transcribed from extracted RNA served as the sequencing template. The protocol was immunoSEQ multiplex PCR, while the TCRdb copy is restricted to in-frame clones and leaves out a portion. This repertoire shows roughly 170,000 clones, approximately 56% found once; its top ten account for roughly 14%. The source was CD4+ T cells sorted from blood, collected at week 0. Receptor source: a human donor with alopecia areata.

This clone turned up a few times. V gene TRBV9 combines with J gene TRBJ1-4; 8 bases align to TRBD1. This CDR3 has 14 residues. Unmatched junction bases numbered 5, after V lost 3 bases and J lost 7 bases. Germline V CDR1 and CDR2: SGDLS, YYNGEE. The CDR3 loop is CASSGRGLGEKLFF. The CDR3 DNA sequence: TGTGCCAGCAGCGGCAGGGGGCTCGGTGAAAAACTGTTTTTT.

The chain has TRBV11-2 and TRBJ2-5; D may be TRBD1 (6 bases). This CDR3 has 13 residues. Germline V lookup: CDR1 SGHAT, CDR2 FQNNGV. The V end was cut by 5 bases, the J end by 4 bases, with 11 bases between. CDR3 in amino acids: CASSQGQLETQYF. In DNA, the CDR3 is TGTGCCAGCAGCCAAGGACAGTTAGAGACCCAGTACTTC. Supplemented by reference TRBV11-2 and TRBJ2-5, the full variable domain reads EAGVAQSPRYKIIEKRQSVAFWCNPISGHATLYWYQQILGQGPKLLIQFQNNGVVDDSQLPKDRFSAERLKGVDSTLKIQPAKLEDSAVYLCASSQGQLETQYFGPGTRLLVL.

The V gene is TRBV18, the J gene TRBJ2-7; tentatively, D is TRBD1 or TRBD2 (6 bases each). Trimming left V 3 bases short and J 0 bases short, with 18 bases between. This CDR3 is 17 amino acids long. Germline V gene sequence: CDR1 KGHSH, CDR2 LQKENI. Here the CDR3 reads CASSPDPTGRSSYEQYF. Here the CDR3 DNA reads TGTGCCAGCTCACCCGACCCCACAGGGAGGAGCTCCTACGAGCAGTACTTC.

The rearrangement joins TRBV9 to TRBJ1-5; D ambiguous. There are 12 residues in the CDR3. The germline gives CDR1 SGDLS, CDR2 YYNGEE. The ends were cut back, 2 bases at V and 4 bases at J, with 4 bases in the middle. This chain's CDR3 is CASSVGNQPQHF. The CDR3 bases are TGTGCCAGCAGCGTTGGTAATCAGCCCCAGCATTTT.

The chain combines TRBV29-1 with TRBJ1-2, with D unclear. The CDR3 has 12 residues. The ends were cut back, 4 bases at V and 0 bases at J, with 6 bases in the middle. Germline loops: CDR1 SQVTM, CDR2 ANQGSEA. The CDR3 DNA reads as TGCAGCGTTGTCACCCCTAACTATGGCTACACCTTC. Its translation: CSVVTPNYGYTF.

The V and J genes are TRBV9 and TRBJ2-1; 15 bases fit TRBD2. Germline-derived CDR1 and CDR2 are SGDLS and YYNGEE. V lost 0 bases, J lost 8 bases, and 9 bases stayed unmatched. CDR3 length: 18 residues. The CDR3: CASSVAPSRTSGGDEQFF. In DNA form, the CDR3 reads TGTGCCAGCAGCGTAGCCCCCTCCCGGACTAGCGGGGGGGATGAGCAGTTCTTC.

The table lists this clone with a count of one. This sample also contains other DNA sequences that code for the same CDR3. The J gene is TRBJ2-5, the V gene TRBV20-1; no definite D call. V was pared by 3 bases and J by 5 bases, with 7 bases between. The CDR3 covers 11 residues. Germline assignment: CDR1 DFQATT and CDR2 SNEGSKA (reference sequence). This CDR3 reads CSASGGETQYF. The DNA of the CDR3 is TGCAGTGCTAGCGGTGGGGAGACCCAGTACTTC.

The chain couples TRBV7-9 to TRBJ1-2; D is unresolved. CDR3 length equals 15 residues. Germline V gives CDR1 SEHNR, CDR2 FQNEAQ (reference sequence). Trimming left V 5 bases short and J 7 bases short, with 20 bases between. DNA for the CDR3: TGTGCCAGCAGCCCCGGTTCTCGAGGGTCGGGTGGCTACACCTTC. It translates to CASSPGSRGSGGYTF.

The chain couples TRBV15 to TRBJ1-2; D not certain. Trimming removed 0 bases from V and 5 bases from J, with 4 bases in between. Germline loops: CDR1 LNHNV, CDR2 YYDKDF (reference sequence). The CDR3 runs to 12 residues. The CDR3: CATSRDGYGYTF. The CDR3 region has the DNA TGTGCCACCAGCAGAGATGGATATGGCTACACCTTC.

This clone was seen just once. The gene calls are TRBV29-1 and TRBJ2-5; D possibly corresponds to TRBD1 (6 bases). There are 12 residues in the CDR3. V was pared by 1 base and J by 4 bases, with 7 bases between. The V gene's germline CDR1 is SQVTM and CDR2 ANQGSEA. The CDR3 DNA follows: TGCAGCGTTGAAGGGGGGCGAGAGACCCAGTACTTC. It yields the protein CSVEGGRETQYF.

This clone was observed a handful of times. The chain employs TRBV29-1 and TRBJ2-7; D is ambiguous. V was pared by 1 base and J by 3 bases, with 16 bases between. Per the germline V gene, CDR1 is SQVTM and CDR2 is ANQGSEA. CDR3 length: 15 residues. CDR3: CSVEVSRGWGYEQYF. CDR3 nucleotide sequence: TGCAGCGTTGAAGTTAGCCGCGGCTGGGGCTACGAGCAGTACTTC.

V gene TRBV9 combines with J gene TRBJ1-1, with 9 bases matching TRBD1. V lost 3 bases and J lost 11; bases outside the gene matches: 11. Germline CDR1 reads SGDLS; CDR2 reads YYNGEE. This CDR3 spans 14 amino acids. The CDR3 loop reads CASSATGGAGAAFF. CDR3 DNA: TGTGCCAGCAGCGCTACAGGGGGCGCGGGGGCCGCTTTCTTT.

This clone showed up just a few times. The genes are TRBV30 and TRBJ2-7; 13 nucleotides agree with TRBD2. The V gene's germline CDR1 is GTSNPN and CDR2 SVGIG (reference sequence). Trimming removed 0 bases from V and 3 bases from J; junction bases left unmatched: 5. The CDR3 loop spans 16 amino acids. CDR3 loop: CAWSVPGTSGVYEQYF. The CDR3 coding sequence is TGTGCCTGGAGTGTACCGGGGACTAGCGGGGTCTACGAGCAGTACTTC.